The clone carrying this T cell receptor beta chain has just a few counts. Its antigen remains unidentified. V lost 4 bases and J 0 bases, leaving 10 bases between the germline ends. Germline V gives CDR1 MDHEN, CDR2 SYDVKM. The CDR3 loop spans 15 amino acids. Repertoires were generated with immunoSEQ multiplex PCR, while TCRdb's copy carries only in-frame clones and drops some. The sample records tens of thousands of clones, roughly 80% being singletons. The data derive from a study of OX40 agonist ivuxolimab in advanced cancers. Whole-study results and caveats: Expanded clones belonging to CD8+ T cells outnumbered, on average, those of CD4+. CD4+ and CD8+ blood T cells expanded clonally by week 6 at 0.1 to 3.0 mg/kg.

The sequencing here drew on CD4+ or CD8+ T cells sorted from blood, taken in a trial of the OX40 agonist ivuxolimab. The gene calls are TRBV28 and TRBJ1-3; no clear D gene. The source of this sequence is an adult with an advanced solid tumor such as melanoma, head and neck, liver or kidney cancer. CDR3 sequence: CASSSPQSSGNTIYF. In nucleotides, the CDR3 is TGTGCCAGCAGTTCACCGCAATCCTCTGGAAACACCATATATTTT.